What follows are 9 T cell receptor beta chains derived from one specimen sequenced in a study of shared clonotypes between healthy human individuals. Here immunoSEQ multiplex PCR was the method, and the copy in TCRdb shows in-frame clones only, minus some. Of roughly 2.5 million clones listed, approximately 90% are singletons. The sequenced sample was naive CD4+ T cells sorted from blood. Sample subset: CD45RA+ positively selected. The receptors were sampled from a man aged 18 to 35 in good health.

V and J are TRBV6-5 and TRBJ2-7, with TRBD2 matching over 10 bases. The ends lost 6 bases at V and 4 bases at J; junction bases unmatched: 9. CDR1 and CDR2 (germline): MNHEY, SVGAGI. CDR3 length: 15 residues. In DNA form, the CDR3 reads TGTGCCAGCAGCTCAAGCGGGGGGGCTTTATACGAGCAGTACTTC. It yields the protein CASSSSGGALYEQYF.

Comment on this clone: Compared with germline, one end of the junction differs, possibly owing to a read error. J is TRBJ1-1 and V is TRBV5-1; 8 bases match TRBD1. The CDR3 totals 14 residues. The germline CDR1 and CDR2 sequences are SGHRS and YFSETQ. The CDR3 region has the DNA TGCGCCACCAGCTATGGACAGGGCGCAACTGAAGCTTTCTTT. Its protein is CATSYGQGATEAFF.

The genes are TRBV7-9 and TRBJ2-3, with 10 bases identical to TRBD2. V was clipped by 6 bases and J by 2 bases; unmatched bases: 5. Germline values: CDR1 SEHNR, CDR2 FQNEAQ (reference sequence). The CDR3 spans 15 residues. The CDR3 is CASSSSGGPTDTQYF. DNA for the CDR3: TGTGCCAGCAGTTCTAGCGGGGGTCCCACAGATACGCAGTATTTT.

As to this clone: Compared with germline, one end of the junction differs, possibly owing to a read error. The chain carries TRBV29-1 and TRBJ1-2, with D maybe TRBD1 (5 bases). Germline V gene sequence: CDR1 SQVTM, CDR2 ANQGSEA. This CDR3 contains 13 residues. The CDR3 sequence is CSATRDPSYGYAF. In nucleotides, the CDR3 is TGCAGCGCTACCAGGGACCCCTCCTATGGCTACGCCTTC.

This clone was counted a single time. The chain links TRBV7-2 to TRBJ2-5; 9 bases fit TRBD1. The CDR3 has 16 amino acids. Per germline, CDR1 SGHTA and CDR2 FQGNSA. Trimming took 4 bases from V and 7 from J; bases not matched to a gene: 13. CDR3 DNA: TGTGCCAGCAGCTCAGGGGACAGGGCCGGAATTGCGACCCAGTACTTC. Its protein is CASSSGDRAGIATQYF.

The chain recombines TRBV19 with TRBJ2-4, with 10 nucleotides matching TRBD2. With V trimmed by 4 bases and J by 1 base, 7 bases remained unmatched. The CDR3 has 17 amino acids. Germline V gene data show CDR1 as LNHDA and CDR2 as SQIVND (reference sequence). The CDR3 here is CASSNAFSGGAKNIQYF. As DNA, the CDR3 is TGTGCCAGTAGTAATGCCTTTAGCGGGGGGGCCAAAAACATTCAGTACTTC.

Written as DNA, the CDR3 is TGTGCCTGGAGTAGAGGGGGACAGGGCAATCAGCCCCAGCATTTT. Protein sequence: CAWSRGGQGNQPQHF. The rearrangement links TRBV30 to TRBJ1-5, with 8 bases lining up with TRBD1. Germline CDR1 reads GTSNPN; CDR2 reads SVGIG (reference sequence). The junction had 5 bases not matched to a gene; V was cut back by 2 bases and J by 2 bases. This CDR3 has 15 amino acids.

This CDR3 reads CASSAGGLSRQFF. The CDR3 DNA is TGTGCCAGCAGTGCCGGGGGGTTGAGTCGGCAGTTCTTC. This chain uses TRBV6-5 with TRBJ2-1; 7 bases match TRBD2. Looked up from germline, CDR1 is MNHEY and CDR2 is SVGAGI. The V gene end was trimmed by 5 bases and the J gene end by 12 bases; junction bases not matched to a gene: 10. This CDR3 has 13 residues.

The rearrangement joins TRBV11-2 to TRBJ2-1; TRBD1 matches at 9 bases. The germline V gene encodes CDR1 SGHAT and CDR2 FQNNGV. CDR3 length: 15 residues. J lost 6 bases, V lost 5 bases, and 8 bases had no gene match. CDR3: CASSAGQGSFNEQFF. In nucleotides, the CDR3 is TGTGCCAGCAGCGCGGGACAGGGAAGTTTCAATGAGCAGTTCTTC. The variable domain in full, with the rest retrieved from reference TRBV11-2 and TRBJ2-1, is EAGVAQSPRYKIIEKRQSVAFWCNPISGHATLYWYQQILGQGPKLLIQFQNNGVVDDSQLPKDRFSAERLKGVDSTLKIQPAKLEDSAVYLCASSAGQGSFNEQFFGPGTRLTVL.